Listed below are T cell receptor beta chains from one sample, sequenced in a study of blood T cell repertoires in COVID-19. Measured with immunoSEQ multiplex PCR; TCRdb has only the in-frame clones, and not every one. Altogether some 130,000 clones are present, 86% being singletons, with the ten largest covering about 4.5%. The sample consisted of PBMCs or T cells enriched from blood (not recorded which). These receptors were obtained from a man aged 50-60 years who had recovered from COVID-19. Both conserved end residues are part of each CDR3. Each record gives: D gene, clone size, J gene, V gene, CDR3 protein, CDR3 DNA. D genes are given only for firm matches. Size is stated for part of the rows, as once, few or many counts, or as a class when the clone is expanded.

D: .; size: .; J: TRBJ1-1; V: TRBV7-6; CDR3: CASSLARGTGHTEAFF; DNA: TGTGCCAGCAGCTTAGCGCGCGGGACGGGTCACACTGAAGCTTTCTTT
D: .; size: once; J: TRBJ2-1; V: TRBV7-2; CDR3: CASSLVTGFANEQFF; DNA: TGTGCCAGCAGCTTAGTGACGGGTTTTGCCAATGAGCAGTTCTTC
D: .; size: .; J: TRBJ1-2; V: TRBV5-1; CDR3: CASSFTGGNGYTF; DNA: TGCGCCAGCAGCTTTACGGGGGGCAATGGCTACACCTTC
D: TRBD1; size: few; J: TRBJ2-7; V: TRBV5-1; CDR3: CASSLEGGQGSYEQYF; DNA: TGCGCCAGCAGCTTGGAGGGGGGACAGGGCTCCTACGAGCAGTACTTC
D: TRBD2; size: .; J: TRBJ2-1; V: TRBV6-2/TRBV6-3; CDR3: CASSYEAGAMLRYNEQFF; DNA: TGTGCCAGCAGTTACGAAGCGGGAGCCATGCTTAGGTACAATGAGCAGTTCTTC
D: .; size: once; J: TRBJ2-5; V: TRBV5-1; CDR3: CASSLGLSAETQYF; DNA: TGCGCCAGCAGCCTAGGACTCTCAGCAGAGACCCAGTACTTC
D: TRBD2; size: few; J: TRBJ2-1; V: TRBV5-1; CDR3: CASSLVAGAYNEQFF; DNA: TGCGCCAGCAGCTTGGTAGCGGGGGCATACAATGAGCAGTTCTTC
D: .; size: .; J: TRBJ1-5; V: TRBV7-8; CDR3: CASSPTRGRAGLPQPQHF; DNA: TGTGCCAGCAGCCCAACCCGAGGGAGGGCAGGGCTTCCTCAGCCCCAGCATTTT
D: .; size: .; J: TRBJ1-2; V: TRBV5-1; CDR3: CASSYDRNGYTF; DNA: TGCGCCAGCAGCTACGACAGAAATGGCTACACCTTC
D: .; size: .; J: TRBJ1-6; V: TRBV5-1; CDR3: CASSLGPAYNSPLHF; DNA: TGCGCCAGCAGCTTGGGTCCAGCCTATAATTCACCCCTCCACTTT
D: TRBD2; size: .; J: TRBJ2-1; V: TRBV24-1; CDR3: CATRSTSGVGNEQFF; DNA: TGTGCCACCAGGAGTACTAGCGGGGTGGGAAATGAGCAGTTCTTC
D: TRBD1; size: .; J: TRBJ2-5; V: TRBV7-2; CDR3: CASSPSGTALGETQYF; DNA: TGTGCCAGCAGCCCTTCCGGGACAGCCCTAGGCGAGACCCAGTACTTC
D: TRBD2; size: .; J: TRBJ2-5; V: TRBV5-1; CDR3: CASSSGLAGGETQYF; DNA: TGCGCCAGCAGCTCGGGACTAGCGGGTGGAGAGACCCAGTACTTC
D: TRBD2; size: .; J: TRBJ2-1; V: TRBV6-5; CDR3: CASSYAWGLANEQFF; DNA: TGTGCCAGCAGTTACGCCTGGGGACTAGCCAATGAGCAGTTCTTC
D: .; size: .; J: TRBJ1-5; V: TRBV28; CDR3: CASSLTGRKHQPQHF; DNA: TGTGCCAGCAGCCTAACAGGGCGTAAGCATCAGCCCCAGCATTTT
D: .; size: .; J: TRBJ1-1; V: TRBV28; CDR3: CASSSPFLSNTEAFF; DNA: TGTGCCAGCAGTTCCCCTTTTTTGTCGAACACTGAAGCTTTCTTT
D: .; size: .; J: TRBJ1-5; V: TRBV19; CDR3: CASSTETVGNQPQHF; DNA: TGTGCCAGTAGTACGGAGACGGTGGGCAATCAGCCCCAGCATTTT
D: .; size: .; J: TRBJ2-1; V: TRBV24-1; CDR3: CATSDLRAGLINEQFF; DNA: TGTGCCACCAGTGATTTAAGGGCAGGACTCATCAATGAGCAGTTCTTC
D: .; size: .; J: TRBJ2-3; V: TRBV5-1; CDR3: CATQGLGADTQYF; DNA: TGCGCCACCCAGGGTTTAGGGGCAGATACGCAGTATTTT
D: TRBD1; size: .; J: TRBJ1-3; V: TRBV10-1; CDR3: CASSRDREGTIYF; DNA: TGCGCCAGCAGCCGGGACAGGGAAGGCACCATATATTTT
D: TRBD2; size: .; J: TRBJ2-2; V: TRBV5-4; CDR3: CASSLAGGPSKELFF; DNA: TGTGCCAGCAGTCTAGCGGGAGGGCCTTCAAAGGAGCTGTTTTTT
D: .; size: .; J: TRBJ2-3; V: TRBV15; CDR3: CATSRGFSVTSTDTQYF; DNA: TGTGCCACCAGCAGAGGGTTCAGCGTAACTAGCACAGATACGCAGTATTTT
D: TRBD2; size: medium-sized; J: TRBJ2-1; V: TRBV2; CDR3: CASSEWLAGVWEQFF; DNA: TGTGCCAGCAGTGAATGGCTAGCGGGAGTTTGGGAGCAGTTCTTC
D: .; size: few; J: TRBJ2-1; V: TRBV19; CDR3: CASSIQAVSYNEQFF; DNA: TGTGCCAGTAGTATCCAAGCGGTCTCCTACAATGAGCAGTTCTTC
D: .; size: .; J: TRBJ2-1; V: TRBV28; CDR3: CASSQGGGSYNEQFF; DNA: TGTGCCAGCAGCCAGGGAGGGGGCTCCTACAATGAGCAGTTCTTC
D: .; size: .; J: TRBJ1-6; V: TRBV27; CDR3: CASSLTGSSYNSPLHF; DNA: TGTGCCAGCAGTTTAACGGGGAGCTCCTATAATTCACCCCTCCACTTT
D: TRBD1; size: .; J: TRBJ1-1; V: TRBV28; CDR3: CASSRGQGGTEAFF; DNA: TGTGCCAGCAGTCGCGGACAGGGAGGTACTGAAGCTTTCTTT
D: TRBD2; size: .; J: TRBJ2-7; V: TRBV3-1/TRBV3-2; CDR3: CASSQALRSSGSSYEQYF; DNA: TGTGCCAGCAGCCAAGCCCTGAGGTCTAGCGGGAGTTCCTACGAGCAGTACTTC
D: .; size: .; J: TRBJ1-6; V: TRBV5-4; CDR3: CASSFPGGRDSPLHF; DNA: TGTGCCAGCAGCTTCCCTGGGGGCCGGGATTCACCCCTCCACTTT
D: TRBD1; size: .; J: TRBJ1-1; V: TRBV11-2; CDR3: CASSFTTGLNTEAFF; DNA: TGTGCCAGCAGCTTTACGACAGGGTTGAACACTGAAGCTTTCTTT
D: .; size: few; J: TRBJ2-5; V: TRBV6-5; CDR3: CASRGYQETQYF; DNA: TGTGCCAGTAGGGGGTACCAAGAGACCCAGTACTTC
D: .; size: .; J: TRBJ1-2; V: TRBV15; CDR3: CATSRDRSDGYTF; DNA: TGTGCCACCAGCAGAGATAGGAGTGATGGCTACACCTTC
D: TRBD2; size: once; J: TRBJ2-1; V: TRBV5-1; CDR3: CASKAGVNEQFF; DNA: TGCGCCAGCAAGGCGGGAGTGAATGAGCAGTTCTTC
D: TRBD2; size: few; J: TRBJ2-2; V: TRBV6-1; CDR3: CASSEVAGNTGELFF; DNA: TGTGCCAGCAGTGAGGTAGCGGGTAACACCGGGGAGCTGTTTTTT
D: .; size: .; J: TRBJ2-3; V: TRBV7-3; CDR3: CASSSPQGGSDTQYF; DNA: TGTGCCAGCAGCTCCCCACAGGGGGGGTCAGATACGCAGTATTTT
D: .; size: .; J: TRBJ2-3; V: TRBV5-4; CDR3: CASSLDFYADTQYF; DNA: TGTGCCAGCAGCTTGGATTTCTACGCGGATACGCAGTATTTT
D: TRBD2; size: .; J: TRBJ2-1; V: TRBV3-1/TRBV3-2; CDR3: CASRKASGKEQFF; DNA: TGTGCCAGCAGGAAAGCGAGCGGGAAGGAGCAGTTCTTC
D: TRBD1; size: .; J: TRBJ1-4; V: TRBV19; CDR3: CASTLDREREKLFF; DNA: TGTGCCAGTACCTTGGACAGGGAGCGCGAAAAACTGTTTTTT
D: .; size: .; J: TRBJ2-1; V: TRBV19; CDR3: CASRSDGGRYNEQFF; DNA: TGTGCCAGTAGGTCGGACGGGGGGCGGTACAATGAGCAGTTCTTC